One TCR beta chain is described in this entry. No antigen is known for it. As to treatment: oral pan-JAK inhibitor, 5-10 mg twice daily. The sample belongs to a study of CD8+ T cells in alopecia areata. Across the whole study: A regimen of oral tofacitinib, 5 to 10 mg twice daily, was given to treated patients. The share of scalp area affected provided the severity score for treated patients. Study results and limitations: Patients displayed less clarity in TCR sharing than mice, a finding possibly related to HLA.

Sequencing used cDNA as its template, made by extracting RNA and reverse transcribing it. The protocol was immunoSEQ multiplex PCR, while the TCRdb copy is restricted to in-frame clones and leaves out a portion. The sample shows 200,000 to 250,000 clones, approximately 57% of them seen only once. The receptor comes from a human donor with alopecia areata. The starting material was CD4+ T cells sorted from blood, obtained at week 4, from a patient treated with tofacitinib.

This chain's CDR3 is CASSLGRAALEPQHF. CDR3 DNA sequence: TGCGCCAGCAGCTTGGGGCGGGCGGCGCTGGAGCCCCAGCATTTT. The V gene is TRBV5-1, the J gene TRBJ1-5, with D uncertain. V was trimmed by 0 bases and J by 8 bases, leaving 15 bases between them. Germline V gene data show CDR1 as SGHRS and CDR2 as YFSETQ. The CDR3 has 15 amino acids.